The entry that follows covers one T cell receptor (beta chain) sequence. Its antigen is unidentified. CDR3 length equals 14 residues. In germline, CDR1 is SGHRS, CDR2 YFSETQ. The sample originates from a study of T cells expressing NK-cell markers. About the study: Underlying the TCR beta repertoires were sorted CD3+CD56+NKG2C+, CD3+CD56+NKG2C- and CD3+CD56-NKG2C+ T cells. Study-level findings and limits: Topping the CD3+CD56-NKG2C+ fraction as well were these clonotypes, in a few donors. Dominant NKG2C+ clonotypes in six donors made up about 1.0-7.5% of CD8+ T cells.

TCRdb re-analyzed the 5' RACE reads; it lists each CDR3 protein once, without DNA. Its table records 120,000 to 150,000 distinct CDR3 sequences. The origin of this receptor is a man between 18 and 35 years old in good health. This chain uses TRBV5-1 with TRBJ1-5; the TCRdb D gene call, TRBD1, has no DNA to confirm it. The sequenced material came from blood T cells: a sorted CD56 or NKG2C T cell subset, CD4+ or CD8+ T cells, or bulk PBMC T cells (not recorded which). The CDR3 reads CASSLVGADQPQHF.